The 20 T cell receptor beta chains presented below share a single source sample, sequenced in a study of cytomegalovirus exposure and HLA in healthy donors (dated by TCRdb to about 2017). The library was made by the immunoSEQ multiplex PCR assay. For the multiplex PCR, a mixture combining 60 forward primers for TCR Vbeta segments and 13 reverse primers for TCR Jbeta segments was used. Not all clones reach the TCRdb copy of this immuneACCESS table, which keeps in-frame sequences only. Checked studies attribute under half of the gap to unresolved V genes and leave the rest unexplained. In all, the sample holds roughly 100,000 clones, and more than 60% of those were seen once. Approximately 2% of the sample comes from the top ten. The sequenced sample consisted of PBMCs. All receptors derive from a man aged 25-45 years in good health and CMV-seronegative.

The V call is TRBV19, the J call TRBJ2-7; TRBD1 might be the D (6 bases). Germline CDR1 is LNHDA and CDR2 is SQIVND (reference sequence). The CDR3 sequence is 15 residues long. V lost 1 base to trimming and J lost 3 bases, with 13 bases between them. This CDR3 is CASSIGHQGNYEQYF. The CDR3 nucleotides are TGTGCCAGTAGTATAGGTCATCAGGGGAACTACGAGCAGTACTTC. Based on the CDR3 plus reference TRBV19 and TRBJ2-7, the full variable domain is DGGITQSPKYLFRKEGQNVTLSCEQNLNHDAMYWYRQDPGQGLRLIYYSQIVNDFQKGDIAEGYSVSREKKESFPLTVTSAQKNPTAFYLCASSIGHQGNYEQYFGPGTRLTVT.

The genes are TRBV29-1 and TRBJ2-7; 8 nucleotides agree with TRBD2. CDR3 length: 13 residues. Losses at the gene ends were 6 bases for V and 4 bases for J; bases not matched to a gene: 8. From germline, CDR1 is SQVTM and CDR2 ANQGSEA. The CDR3 DNA sequence: TGCAGCGTCCAAAAGCGGGAGTCTTACGAGCAGTACTTC. Translated: CSVQKRESYEQYF.

This clone was detected only once. This chain joins TRBV6-5 and TRBJ2-3, with a possible D match to TRBD2 (6 bases). This CDR3 spans 15 amino acids. From germline, CDR1 is MNHEY and CDR2 SVGAGI. Trimming took 7 bases from V and 0 from J, leaving 14 bases between them. The CDR3 DNA is TGTGCCAGCACCCCCCTTGGGACTAGCACAGATACGCAGTATTTT. Protein sequence: CASTPLGTSTDTQYF.

The rearrangement joins TRBV2 to TRBJ1-2; TRBD1 aligns across 7 bases. CDR1 is SNHLY and CDR2 is FYNNEI in the germline V gene. CDR3 length: 15 amino acids. With 6 bases clipped from V and 8 bases from J, the junction kept 15 bases outside the gene matches. The CDR3 sequence: CASRAQTGRRSGYTF. The CDR3, as DNA: TGTGCCAGCAGGGCCCAGACAGGGCGGCGTTCGGGCTACACCTTC. Based on the CDR3 plus reference TRBV2 and TRBJ1-2, the full variable domain is EPEVTQTPSHQVTQMGQEVILRCVPISNHLYFYWYRQILGQKVEFLVSFYNNEISEKSEIFDDQFSVERPDGSNFTLKIRSTKLEDSAMYFCASRAQTGRRSGYTFGSGTRLTVV.

The chain is built from TRBV2 and TRBJ1-1; a possible D gene is TRBD1 (5 bases). The CDR3 contains 14 residues. V was cut by 4 bases and J by 1 base, with 10 bases left in between. Germline loops: CDR1 SNHLY, CDR2 FYNNEI. This CDR3 reads CASSVTATNTEAFF. The CDR3 DNA reads TGTGCCAGCAGTGTGACAGCGACGAACACTGAAGCTTTCTTT. The entire variable domain, with the rest obtained from reference TRBV2 and TRBJ1-1, is as follows: EPEVTQTPSHQVTQMGQEVILRCVPISNHLYFYWYRQILGQKVEFLVSFYNNEISEKSEIFDDQFSVERPDGSNFTLKIRSTKLEDSAMYFCASSVTATNTEAFFGQGTRLTVV.

The genes are TRBV7-6 and TRBJ2-7, with 7 nucleotides matching TRBD1. Germline assignment: CDR1 SGHVS and CDR2 FNYEAQ. CDR3 length equals 14 residues. V shed 1 base and J 4 bases; nucleotides not matched to a gene: 4. DNA for the CDR3: TGTGCCAGCAGCTTAGAAGGGGGCGCGTACGAGCAGTACTTC. Translated, it gives CASSLEGGAYEQYF.

V usage is TRBV27 and J usage is TRBJ2-7; 8 nucleotides align to TRBD2. Germline CDR1 is MNHEY and CDR2 is SMNVEV (reference sequence). V lost 6 bases to trimming and J lost 5 bases; unmatched junction nucleotides: 15. CDR3 size: 16 residues. CDR3 region: CASSHPLRLAPNEQYF. DNA for the CDR3: TGTGCCAGCAGCCACCCCCTAAGACTAGCGCCAAACGAGCAGTACTTC.

The J gene is TRBJ1-1, the V gene TRBV7-9, with a possible D match to TRBD1 (6 bases). Germline CDR1 reads SEHNR; CDR2 reads FQNEAQ (reference sequence). The CDR3 has 14 amino acids. V was shortened by 1 base and J by 0 bases, with 6 bases between the two germline ends. The CDR3 sequence: CASSLEGVNTEAFF. CDR3 DNA sequence: TGTGCCAGCAGCTTAGAGGGGGTGAACACTGAAGCTTTCTTT. Drawing the rest from reference TRBV7-9 and TRBJ1-1, the complete variable domain is DTGVSQNPRHKITKRGQNVTFRCDPISEHNRLYWYRQTLGQGPEFLTYFQNEAQLEKSRLLSDRFSAERPKGSFSTLEIQRTEQGDSAMYLCASSLEGVNTEAFFGQGTRLTVV.

This chain joins TRBV4-1 and TRBJ1-2; D possibly corresponds to TRBD1 (5 bases). Per the germline V gene, CDR1 is MGHRA and CDR2 is YSYEKL. The CDR3 length is 15 residues. The V gene lost 3 bases and the J gene lost 7 bases, with 18 bases spanning the gap. The CDR3 DNA reads TGCGCCAGCAGCCATCCGGGAGCCCGGGGCTCTGGCTACACCTTC. As protein: CASSHPGARGSGYTF.

This sequence joins TRBV4-1 and TRBJ2-1; TRBD2 aligns across 11 bases. CDR1 and CDR2 from the germline V gene are MGHRA and YSYEKL. The CDR3 loop spans 16 amino acids. The V and J ends lost 1 base and 2 bases, in that order; junction bases with no gene match: 1. DNA of the CDR3: TGCGCCAGCAGCCAAGGTAGCGGGGGGGCCTACAATGAGCAGTTCTTC. This sequence encodes CASSQGSGGAYNEQFF.

The chain links TRBV28 to TRBJ2-5, with D perhaps TRBD2 (7 bases). This CDR3 spans 18 amino acids. CDR1 is MDHEN and CDR2 is SYDVKM in the germline V gene. V was cut by 3 bases and J by 4 bases, with 24 bases left in between. The CDR3 spells CASSLRPGEGGALETQYF. DNA for the CDR3: TGTGCCAGCAGTTTGCGGCCTGGGGAAGGGGGGGCCCTAGAGACCCAGTACTTC.

This clone was found a few times. The chain employs TRBV4-1 and TRBJ2-1; 9 bases agree with TRBD2. The CDR3 consists of 14 residues. Germline V gene data show CDR1 as MGHRA and CDR2 as YSYEKL. V was clipped by 5 bases and J by 8 bases; unmatched bases: 7. CDR3 loop: CASSLRGGPDEQFF. Written as DNA, the CDR3 is TGCGCCAGCAGCTTGCGGGGGGGCCCGGATGAGCAGTTCTTC.

With respect to this clone: The sample holds other DNA sequences that translate to the same CDR3. The genes are TRBV18 and TRBJ2-5, with D unclear. Germline V gene sequence: CDR1 KGHSH, CDR2 LQKENI. CDR3 length: 13 residues. Trimming cost V 3 bases and J 2 bases, with 7 bases left between them. The CDR3 DNA sequence: TGTGCCAGCTCACCGGGCGTACAAGAGACCCAGTACTTC. Protein sequence: CASSPGVQETQYF.

J is TRBJ2-7 and V is TRBV5-6, with no clear D. CDR1 and CDR2 (germline): SGHDT, YYEEEE. V dropped 3 bases and J dropped 5 bases, with 12 bases sitting between them. The CDR3 is 13 amino acids. CDR3 DNA: TGTGCCAGCAGCTCGCTGGGCCGCGACGAGCAGTACTTC. Its protein product is CASSSLGRDEQYF. Complete variable domain (other parts from reference TRBV5-6 and TRBJ2-7): DAGVTQSPTHLIKTRGQQVTLRCSPKSGHDTVSWYQQALGQGPQFIFQYYEEEERQRGNFPDRFSGHQFPNYSSELNVNALLLGDSALYLCASSSLGRDEQYFGPGTRLTVT.

For the CDR3, the DNA is TGCGCCAGCAGCTACCGAGGGCTGACTAGCGGATACACAGATACGCAGTATTTT. Amino acid sequence: CASSYRGLTSGYTDTQYF. This chain links TRBV5-1 with TRBJ2-3; 9 bases map to TRBD2. CDR1 SGHRS and CDR2 YFSETQ come from the germline V gene. This CDR3 comprises 18 residues. Trimming took 3 bases from V and 2 from J; bases not matched to a gene: 13.

This chain uses TRBV2 with TRBJ2-3; D is undetermined. There are 16 residues in the CDR3. Trimming took off 1 base at V and 0 bases at J, with 11 bases between the two ends. Germline V gives CDR1 SNHLY, CDR2 FYNNEI. The CDR3 nucleotides read TGTGCCAGCAGTGAAGGTCCCAGGATTAGCACAGATACGCAGTATTTT. It yields the protein CASSEGPRISTDTQYF.

The chain carries TRBV7-2 and TRBJ2-1; TRBD2 aligns across 8 bases. The CDR3 spans 18 residues. V was pared by 2 bases and J by 8 bases, with 17 bases of the junction left unmatched. In germline, CDR1 is SGHTA, CDR2 FQGNSA. CDR3 in DNA: TGTGCCAGCAGCTTAATAGTAGGTAGAGCGGGGGCCGGGGATGAGCAGTTCTTC. Encoded protein: CASSLIVGRAGAGDEQFF.

V is TRBV7-9 and J is TRBJ1-1, with 9 bases lining up with TRBD1. The CDR3 covers 14 residues. The V and J ends lost 3 bases and 4 bases, in that order; junction bases with no gene match: 3. CDR1 and CDR2 from the germline V gene are SEHNR and FQNEAQ (reference sequence). CDR3 loop: CASSLGTGSTEAFF. DNA for the CDR3: TGTGCCAGCAGCTTGGGGACAGGGAGCACTGAAGCTTTCTTT.

V usage is TRBV7-2 and J usage is TRBJ2-5; 7 bases align to TRBD1. CDR3 size: 14 residues. Per the germline V gene, CDR1 is SGHTA and CDR2 is FQGNSA. With 5 bases clipped from V and 4 bases from J, the junction kept 7 bases outside the gene matches. CDR3 in DNA: TGTGCCAGCAGCGCAGACAGGGTATTAGAGACCCAGTACTTC. This gives the protein CASSADRVLETQYF. The complete variable domain, with remaining parts taken from reference TRBV7-2 and TRBJ2-5, reads GAGVSQSPSNKVTEKGKDVELRCDPISGHTALYWYRQSLGQGLEFLIYFQGNSAPDKSGLPSDRFSAERTGGSVSTLTIQRTQQEDSAVYLCASSADRVLETQYFGPGTRLLVL.

CDR3 sequence: CASTSDYGYTF. CDR3 DNA: TGTGCCAGCACCTCGGACTATGGCTACACCTTC. The chain carries TRBV6-6 and TRBJ1-2; D is uncertain. The germline CDR1 and CDR2 sequences are MNHNY and SVGAGI (reference sequence). V was trimmed by 7 bases and J by 3 bases, leaving 6 bases between them. The CDR3 consists of 11 residues.